The 14 T cell receptor beta chains in this list originate from one sample, sequenced in a study of blood T cell repertoires in COVID-19. Repertoires were generated with immunoSEQ multiplex PCR, while TCRdb's copy carries only in-frame clones and drops some. The data contain around 230,000 clones, approximately 88% of them singletons. Specimen: PBMCs or T cells enriched from blood (not recorded which). These receptors were taken from a woman aged 40 to 50 with acute COVID-19.

This rearrangement joins TRBV5-1 to TRBJ2-7; D may be TRBD1 (5 bases). The CDR3 covers 14 residues. From germline, CDR1 is SGHRS and CDR2 YFSETQ. Trimming pared 1 base from V and 7 bases from J, leaving 15 bases between. CDR3 residues: CASSLRGSDVEQYF. The CDR3 DNA reads as TGCGCCAGCAGCTTGAGGGGCTCGGACGTAGAGCAGTACTTC.

CDR3 DNA: TGTGCCAGCAGCCCCCAGGGGGACGGCGAGCAGTACGTC. Translation gives CASSPQGDGEQYV. The chain combines TRBV3-1 (or the pseudogene TRBV3-2) with TRBJ2-7; 7 nucleotides match TRBD1. V gave up 4 bases and J gave up 6 bases; unmatched junction bases: 6. Germline V gives CDR1 LGHDT, CDR2 YNNKEL (reference sequence). The CDR3 spans 13 residues.

The rearrangement joins TRBV24-1 to TRBJ2-6; TRBD1 matches 10 bases. CDR1 and CDR2 from the germline V gene are KGHDR and SFDVKD. V was clipped by 4 bases and J by 0 bases; unmatched bases: 5. This CDR3 spans 18 amino acids. In DNA, the CDR3 is TGTGCCACCAGTGACTCGGGACAGGGGCCCTCTGGGGCCAACGTCCTGACTTTC. This gives the protein CATSDSGQGPSGANVLTF.

The CDR3, as DNA: TGTGCCTCGGCGTTGCAGGGCACCGGGGAGCTGTTTTTT. This gives the protein CASALQGTGELFF. The chain uses TRBV19 and TRBJ2-2; possibly TRBD1 for D (5 bases). CDR3 length: 13 amino acids. The V and J ends lost 11 bases and 4 bases respectively, with 14 bases between them. Looked up from germline, CDR1 is LNHDA and CDR2 is SQIVND (reference sequence).

The gene calls are TRBV11-3 and TRBJ1-1; D possibly corresponds to TRBD1 (5 bases). The ends were cut back, 8 bases at V and 8 bases at J, with 15 bases in the middle. Germline values: CDR1 SGHNT, CDR2 YENEEA. CDR3 length equals 12 residues. The CDR3 sequence is CASGPTDGEAFF. The CDR3 coding sequence is TGTGCCAGCGGCCCGACAGACGGGGAAGCTTTCTTT. The full variable domain, with the rest looked up from reference TRBV11-3 and TRBJ1-1, is EAGVVQSPRYKIIEKKQPVAFWCNPISGHNTLYWYLQNLGQGPELLIRYENEEAVDDSQLPKDRFSAERLKGVDSTLKIQPAELGDSAVYLCASGPTDGEAFFGQGTRLTVV.

The rearrangement uses TRBV10-3 and TRBJ1-5, with a weak D call TRBD1 (6 bases). Germline CDR1 is ENHRY and CDR2 is SYGVKD. There are 14 residues in the CDR3. With 4 bases removed from V and 0 bases from J, the gap between germline ends came to 7 bases. CDR3 sequence: CAISAGDSNQPQHF. As DNA, the CDR3 is TGTGCCATCAGTGCAGGGGATAGCAATCAGCCCCAGCATTTT.

The V call is TRBV29-1, the J call TRBJ2-5; a weak D match, TRBD1 (5 bases). Germline CDR1 is SQVTM and CDR2 is ANQGSEA. The CDR3 loop spans 12 amino acids. The ends were cut back, 5 bases at V and 5 bases at J, with 12 bases in the middle. In DNA, the CDR3 is TGCAGCGTTTTCGACAGTGGGGAGACCCAGTACTTC. Its protein product is CSVFDSGETQYF.

The rearrangement joins TRBV6-5 to TRBJ2-2; possibly TRBD1 for D (6 bases). The germline gives CDR1 MNHEY, CDR2 SVGAGI. V was cut by 6 bases and J by 1 base, with 12 bases left in between. The CDR3 spans 15 residues. CDR3 sequence reads: CASRPPGENTGELFF. As DNA, the CDR3 is TGTGCCAGCAGGCCGCCAGGGGAGAACACCGGGGAGCTGTTTTTT.

V gene TRBV3-1 (or the pseudogene TRBV3-2) combines with J gene TRBJ1-1; D unclear. V was shortened by 0 bases and J by 4 bases, with 9 bases between the two germline ends. Germline V gene sequence: CDR1 LGHDT, CDR2 YNNKEL (reference sequence). The CDR3 has 14 residues. CDR3 in DNA: TGTGCCAGCAGCCAAGAGGACCGGGGCACTGAAGCTTTCTTT. It codes for CASSQEDRGTEAFF.

The chain joins TRBV19 to TRBJ1-5; D uncertain. This CDR3 contains 16 residues. The V gene lost 4 bases and the J gene lost 4 bases, with 17 bases spanning the gap. Germline loops: CDR1 LNHDA, CDR2 SQIVND (reference sequence). CDR3 coding DNA: TGTGCCAGTAGTACGGGTTTTTGGCAGCAAAATCAGCCCCAGCATTTT. Residues: CASSTGFWQQNQPQHF.

The rearrangement joins TRBV4-2 to TRBJ1-2, with D possibly being TRBD1 (5 bases). The germline CDR1 and CDR2 sequences are LGHNA and YNFKEQ. Trimming left V 4 bases short and J 1 base short, with 10 bases between. The CDR3 loop spans 14 amino acids. This CDR3 reads CASSRGTDNYGYTF. The CDR3 DNA reads as TGTGCCAGCAGCCGGGGGACTGATAACTATGGCTACACCTTC.

As regards this clone: The same CDR3 is also encoded by other DNA sequences in this sample. The chain combines TRBV28 with TRBJ1-2; D gene ambiguous. CDR1 MDHEN and CDR2 SYDVKM come from the germline V gene. Trimming stripped 5 bases from V and 4 bases from J, with 8 bases between. This CDR3 region has 12 residues. CDR3: CASSPPVYGYTF. The CDR3 coding sequence is TGTGCCAGCAGTCCTCCGGTCTATGGCTACACCTTC.

This chain joins TRBV7-2 and TRBJ2-2; D is ambiguous. CDR1 is SGHTA and CDR2 is FQGNSA in the germline V gene. This CDR3 spans 14 amino acids. V lost 3 bases to trimming and J lost 4 bases, with 9 bases between them. The CDR3 DNA follows: TGTGCCAGCAGCTTCGCACCGGGCACCGGGGAGCTGTTTTTT. Translated, it gives CASSFAPGTGELFF.

The chain has TRBV2 and TRBJ2-4, with D perhaps TRBD2 (5 bases). The length of the CDR3 is 13 residues. The V and J ends lost 4 bases and 1 base respectively, with 5 bases between them. Germline loops: CDR1 SNHLY, CDR2 FYNNEI. DNA for the CDR3: TGTGCCAGCAGTGCGGGGGCCAAAAACATTCAGTACTTC. Amino acids: CASSAGAKNIQYF.